This entry concerns a single TCR beta chain. No antigen is known for it. This sample is part of a study of T cells in localized non-small cell lung cancer. General study results and limits: Because researchers sequenced only one region of the tumor, heterogeneity is still possible. The greatest T cell clonality was found in uninvolved adjacent lung (higher than in tumor).

Assay: immunoSEQ multiplex PCR; the TCRdb copy retains only in-frame clones and omits some. The profile covers 7,000 to 9,000 clones, with approximately 93% appearing a single time and about 2.9% taken by the ten largest. The germline V gene encodes CDR1 MGHDK and CDR2 SYGVNS. V lost 2 bases to trimming and J lost 3 bases, with 11 bases between them. The CDR3 runs 14 residues. Sample: peripheral blood, taken before any cancer treatment. The chain is built from TRBV25-1 and TRBJ2-7; weak D call: TRBD2 (6 bases). The TCR was taken from a woman aged 40-69 years with stage I lung adenocarcinoma. CDR3 residues: CASSEGGGSYEQYF. CDR3 sequence (DNA): TGTGCCAGCAGTGAAGGTGGAGGGAGCTACGAGCAGTACTTC.